Below are 22 T cell receptor beta chains sequenced from a single sample in a study of T cell repertoires in ileal Crohn's disease (dated by TCRdb to the late 2010s). Receptor amplification or capture employed the immunoSEQ multiplex PCR assay. This is the immuneACCESS table as TCRdb keeps it, with only in-frame sequences that have V and J called. A part of the clones is gone; compared with another copy, unresolved V genes explain less than half, and the rest is unexplained. Across this sample there are 2,000 or so clones, with 75% to 90% seen only once. The ten top clones hold over 12% of the sample. Taken with the paper, the label for time point translates to: proximal margin of the surgical specimen (macroscopically non-inflamed). The sample comprised ileal tissue. The receptors derive from an adult with Crohn's disease.

J is TRBJ1-1 and V is TRBV30, with unresolved D. Germline V gene sequence: CDR1 GTSNPN, CDR2 SVGIG (reference sequence). The CDR3 has 13 residues. V was clipped by 1 base and J by 6 bases, with 12 bases between them. The CDR3 protein is CAWSGRLQAEAFF. The CDR3 nucleotides read TGTGCCTGGAGTGGACGGCTGCAAGCTGAAGCTTTCTTT.

The V call is TRBV6-6, the J call TRBJ1-2, with D hard to call. The CDR3 spans 12 residues. Trimming removed 8 bases at V and 1 base at J, with 8 bases between. CDR1 is MNHNY and CDR2 is SVGAGI in the germline V gene (reference sequence). The CDR3, as DNA: TGTGCCAGCGGTATCCTTAACTATGGCTACACCTTC. Translated: CASGILNYGYTF.

This rearrangement joins TRBV30 to TRBJ1-2; 7 bases agree with TRBD1. This CDR3 has 13 residues. V lost 1 base and J lost 5; bases outside the gene matches: 4. Germline CDR1 reads GTSNPN; CDR2 reads SVGIG (reference sequence). The CDR3 region has the DNA TGTGCCTGGAGTGAGGGGGCTCGATATGGCTACACCTTC. It codes for CAWSEGARYGYTF.

The J gene is TRBJ1-4, the V gene TRBV19; a weak D match, TRBD1 (6 bases). This CDR3 has 13 residues. Trimming took 4 bases from V and 8 from J, leaving 11 bases between them. The germline V gene encodes CDR1 LNHDA and CDR2 SQIVND (reference sequence). CDR3 in amino acids: CASSKQGQEKLFF. In DNA, the CDR3 is TGTGCCAGTAGTAAACAGGGTCAGGAAAAACTGTTTTTT.

This clone is termed large (0.1 to 1%). This rearrangement joins TRBV6-6 to TRBJ1-6; D ambiguous. Per germline, CDR1 MNHNY and CDR2 SVGAGI (reference sequence). CDR3 length equals 15 residues. Deletions cut 6 bases from V and 5 bases from J, with 14 bases between. The DNA for the CDR3 is TGTGCCAGCAGCCCTGGAATCCTAGATAATTCACCCCTCCACTTT. It encodes CASSPGILDNSPLHF.

The chain has TRBV4-1 and TRBJ2-1; perhaps TRBD2 as D (6 bases). Per the germline V gene, CDR1 is MGHRA and CDR2 is YSYEKL. The V end lost 3 bases, the J end lost 12 bases, and 18 bases lay between the germline ends. The CDR3 has 14 residues. CDR3 coding DNA: TGCGCCAGCAGCCAGGGGAGTAGCGGTTTCTGGCAGTTCTTC. Its translation is CASSQGSSGFWQFF.

The chain carries TRBV11-3 and TRBJ2-3; TRBD1 matches 7 bases. With 3 bases clipped from V and 6 bases from J, the junction kept 6 bases outside the gene matches. The V gene's germline CDR1 is SGHNT and CDR2 YENEEA. The CDR3 contains 14 residues. The CDR3 is CASSFRGPRDTQYF. The CDR3 bases are TGTGCCAGCAGCTTTAGGGGGCCTCGGGATACGCAGTATTTT.

The chain carries TRBV19 and TRBJ1-6; D remains ambiguous. This CDR3 has 12 amino acids. Germline V gene sequence: CDR1 LNHDA, CDR2 SQIVND (reference sequence). Between the trimmed V and J ends, which lost 0 bases and 10 bases, there was a span of 4 bases. In DNA form, the CDR3 reads TGTGCCAGTAGTATAGAGGGGTCACCCCTCCACTTT. It encodes CASSIEGSPLHF.

V gene TRBV6-1 combines with J gene TRBJ1-2; no firm D call. The CDR3 totals 15 residues. Germline CDR1 MNHNS, CDR2 SASEGT. V lost 6 bases and J lost 3, with 17 bases in between. The DNA of the CDR3 is TGTGCCAGCAGCGACCGACCGAGCGCGTACTATGGCTACACCTTC. It codes for CASSDRPSAYYGYTF.

V gene TRBV6-4 combines with J gene TRBJ1-6; D unresolved. CDR3 size: 13 residues. The V gene's germline CDR1 is MRHNA and CDR2 SNTAGT. Between the trimmed V and J ends, which lost 8 bases and 7 bases, there was a span of 12 bases. The CDR3 nucleotides read TGTGCCAGCGCGCCGTACACGAATTCACCCCTCCACTTT. Translating gives CASAPYTNSPLHF.

J is TRBJ2-7 and V is TRBV5-1; either TRBD1 or TRBD2 may supply D (7 bases each). Germline CDR1 and CDR2: SGHRS and YFSETQ. V lost 4 bases and J 4 bases, leaving 24 bases between the germline ends. CDR3 length equals 17 residues. DNA for the CDR3: TGCGCCAGCAGCACCCAATGGAGCGGCAGGGGGGGTTACGAGCAGTACTTC. This gives the protein CASSTQWSGRGGYEQYF.

The gene calls are TRBV6-5 and TRBJ1-4; TRBD1 might be the D (6 bases). The germline V gene encodes CDR1 MNHEY and CDR2 SVGAGI. Trimming shortened V by 5 bases and J by 12 bases, and 22 bases separated the two germline ends. The CDR3 is 15 residues long. CDR3 nucleotides: TGTGCCAGCAGTCCACGGGACCGAAGGGGGGTGGAACTGTTTTTT. Its translation is CASSPRDRRGVELFF.

The chain uses TRBV14 and TRBJ1-5; D call uncertain. The germline gives CDR1 SGHDN, CDR2 FVKESK. Trimming shortened V by 4 bases and J by 5 bases, and 12 bases separated the two germline ends. This CDR3 region has 14 residues. CDR3: CASSPRGAHQPQHF. The CDR3 DNA reads as TGTGCCAGCAGCCCTCGGGGAGCCCATCAGCCCCAGCATTTT.

This clone has a single count. The V and J genes are TRBV5-1 and TRBJ2-3; 8 bases map to TRBD2. The CDR3 contains 16 residues. J gave up 0 bases and V 0 bases, and 3 bases lay outside the gene matches. CDR1 and CDR2 from the germline V gene are SGHRS and YFSETQ. The CDR3 loop reads CASSLGLAGSTDTQYF. CDR3 bases: TGCGCCAGCAGCTTGGGCTTAGCGGGGAGCACAGATACGCAGTATTTT. The full variable domain, in which reference TRBV5-1 and TRBJ2-3 provide the parts outside the CDR3, is KAGVTQTPRYLIKTRGQQVTLSCSPISGHRSVSWYQQTPGQGLQFLFEYFSETQRNKGNFPGRFSGRQFSNSRSEMNVSTLELGDSALYLCASSLGLAGSTDTQYFGPGTRLTVL.

The chain uses TRBV5-1 and TRBJ2-1; 12 nucleotides line up with TRBD2. J gave up 6 bases and V 4 bases, and 2 bases lay outside the gene matches. Germline V gene lookup returns CDR1 SGHRS and CDR2 YFSETQ. The CDR3 contains 14 residues. CDR3 sequence: CASSVLAGGNEQFF. CDR3 DNA sequence: TGCGCCAGCAGCGTACTAGCGGGGGGCAATGAGCAGTTCTTC.

The chain employs TRBV6-4 and TRBJ1-1; no definite D call. The V gene's germline CDR1 is MRHNA and CDR2 SNTAGT. CDR3 length: 13 residues. Trimming stripped 0 bases from V and 5 bases from J, with 7 bases between. CDR3: CASSDSHGTEAFF. Written as DNA, the CDR3 is TGTGCCAGCAGTGACTCGCACGGTACTGAAGCTTTCTTT.

This clone has just a few counts. The chain has TRBV5-6 and TRBJ2-3; 11 nucleotides align to TRBD2. This CDR3 comprises 15 residues. In germline, CDR1 is SGHDT, CDR2 YYEEEE. J lost 10 bases, V lost 2 bases, and 9 bases had no gene match. The CDR3: CASSFGSGGGGAQYF. CDR3 coding DNA: TGTGCCAGCAGCTTTGGTAGCGGGGGGGGCGGAGCGCAGTATTTT.

V gene TRBV5-6 combines with J gene TRBJ2-3, with TRBD2 matching 13 bases. Germline values: CDR1 SGHDT, CDR2 YYEEEE. The CDR3 consists of 16 residues. Losses at the gene ends were 4 bases for V and 0 bases for J; bases not matched to a gene: 2. The CDR3 nucleotides read TGTGCCAGCAGCCTGACTAGCGGGGGGAGCACAGATACGCAGTATTTT. Translation: CASSLTSGGSTDTQYF.

This clone was seen a few times. The rearrangement joins TRBV11-2 to TRBJ2-5; maybe TRBD1 (5 bases). The CDR3 has 14 residues. Germline CDR1 and CDR2: SGHAT and FQNNGV. V shed 5 bases and J shed 2 bases, with 12 bases lying between them. The CDR3 reads CASSTGQVQETQYF. For the CDR3, the DNA is TGTGCCAGCAGCACCGGACAAGTACAAGAGACCCAGTACTTC.

The genes are TRBV5-5 and TRBJ1-5; D is undetermined. The length of the CDR3 is 13 residues. Germline CDR1 and CDR2: SGHKS and YYEKEE (reference sequence). Between the trimmed V and J ends, which lost 3 bases and 10 bases, there was a span of 14 bases. Here the CDR3 reads CASSSSDGLPQHF. DNA for the CDR3: TGTGCCAGCAGCTCGTCGGACGGCCTCCCCCAGCATTTT.

This clone has a handful of counts. This sequence joins TRBV6-5 and TRBJ2-6, with D uncertain. The germline gives CDR1 MNHEY, CDR2 SVGAGI. Trimming left V 8 bases short and J 7 bases short, with 9 bases between. The CDR3 is 12 amino acids. The CDR3 nucleotides read TGTGCCAGCGGCCCCGGTGCCAACGTCCTGACTTTC. Translated: CASGPGANVLTF.

This clone occurred once. V gene TRBV6-5 combines with J gene TRBJ1-2; tentatively, D is TRBD1 (5 bases). Per the germline V gene, CDR1 is MNHEY and CDR2 is SVGAGI. Trimming left V 4 bases short and J 6 bases short, with 21 bases between. This CDR3 has 16 amino acids. CDR3 amino acids: CASSSGGGWSPNGYTF. CDR3 sequence (DNA): TGTGCCAGCAGTTCGGGCGGGGGTTGGTCCCCAAATGGCTACACCTTC.